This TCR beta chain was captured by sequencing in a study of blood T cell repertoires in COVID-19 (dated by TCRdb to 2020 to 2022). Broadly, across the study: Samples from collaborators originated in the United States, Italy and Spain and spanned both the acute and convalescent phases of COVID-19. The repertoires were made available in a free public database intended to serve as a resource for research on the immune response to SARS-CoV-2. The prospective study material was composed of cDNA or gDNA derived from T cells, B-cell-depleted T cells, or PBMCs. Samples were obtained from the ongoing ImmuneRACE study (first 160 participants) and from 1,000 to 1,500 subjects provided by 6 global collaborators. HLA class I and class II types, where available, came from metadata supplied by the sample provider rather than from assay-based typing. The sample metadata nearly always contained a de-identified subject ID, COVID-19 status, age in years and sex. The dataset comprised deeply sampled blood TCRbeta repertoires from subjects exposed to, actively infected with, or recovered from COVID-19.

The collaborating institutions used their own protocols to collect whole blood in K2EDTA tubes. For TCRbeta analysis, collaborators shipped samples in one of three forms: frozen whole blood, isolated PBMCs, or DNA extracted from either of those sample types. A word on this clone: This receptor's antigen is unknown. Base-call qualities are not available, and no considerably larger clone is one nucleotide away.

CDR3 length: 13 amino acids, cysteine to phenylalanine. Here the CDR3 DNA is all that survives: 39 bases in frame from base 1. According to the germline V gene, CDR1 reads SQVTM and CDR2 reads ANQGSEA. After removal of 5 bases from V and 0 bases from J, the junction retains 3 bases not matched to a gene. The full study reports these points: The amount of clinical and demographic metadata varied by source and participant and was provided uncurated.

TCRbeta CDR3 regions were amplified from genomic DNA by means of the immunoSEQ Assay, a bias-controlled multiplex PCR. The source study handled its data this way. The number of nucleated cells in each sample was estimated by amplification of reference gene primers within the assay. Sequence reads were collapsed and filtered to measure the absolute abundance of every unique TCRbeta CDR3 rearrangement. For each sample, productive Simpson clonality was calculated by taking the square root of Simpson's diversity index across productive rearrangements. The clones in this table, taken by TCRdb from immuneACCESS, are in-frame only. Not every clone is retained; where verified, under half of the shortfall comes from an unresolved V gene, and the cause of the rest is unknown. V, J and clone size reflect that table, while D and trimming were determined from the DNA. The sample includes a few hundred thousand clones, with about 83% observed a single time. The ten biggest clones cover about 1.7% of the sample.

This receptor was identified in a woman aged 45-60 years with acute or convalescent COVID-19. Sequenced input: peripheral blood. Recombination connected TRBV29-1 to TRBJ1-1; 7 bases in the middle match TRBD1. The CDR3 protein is CSVTGQMNTEAFF. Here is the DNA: TGCAGCGTTACGGGACAGATGAACACTGAAGCTTTCTTT.